A single sample is the source of the 15 T cell receptor beta chains below, sequenced in a study of cytomegalovirus exposure and HLA in healthy donors. A multiplex PCR was run with 60 Vbeta primers and 13 Jbeta primers. TCRdb's copy holds only in-frame clones and misses some; the assay was immunoSEQ multiplex PCR. The table lists around 27,000 clones. The sequenced sample was PBMCs. These receptors originate from a man aged 25 to 40 in good health and CMV-seronegative.

J is TRBJ1-3 and V is TRBV7-8, with 7 positions matching TRBD1. Germline V CDR1 and CDR2: SGHVS, FQNEAQ. CDR3 length: 14 amino acids. Trimming took 4 bases from V and 1 from J; bases not matched to a gene: 1. The CDR3 loop is CASSYRGSGNTIYF. DNA of the CDR3: TGTGCCAGCAGCTACAGGGGTTCTGGAAACACCATATATTTT.

CDR3 sequence reads: CASSVVRGGTQYF. CDR3 nucleotides: TGTGCCAGCAGCGTAGTGAGAGGGGGTACGCAGTATTTT. The chain uses TRBV9 and TRBJ2-3; D perhaps matches TRBD1 (6 bases). Germline CDR1 reads SGDLS; CDR2 reads YYNGEE. V shed 0 bases and J shed 8 bases, with 10 bases lying between them. The CDR3 spans 13 residues.

The chain employs TRBV5-5 and TRBJ2-1; 8 bases fit TRBD2. Trimming cost V 0 bases and J 4 bases; bases outside gene matches: 6. The CDR3 covers 16 residues. Looked up from germline, CDR1 is SGHKS and CDR2 is YYEKEE (reference sequence). CDR3 coding DNA: TGTGCCAGCAGCTTGGCAGGGGCGGGGGGATACAATGAGCAGTTCTTC. It encodes CASSLAGAGGYNEQFF. Complete variable domain (other parts from reference TRBV5-5 and TRBJ2-1): DAGVTQSPTHLIKTRGQQVTLRCSPISGHKSVSWYQQVLGQGPQFIFQYYEKEERGRGNFPDRFSARQFPNYSSELNVNALLLGDSALYLCASSLAGAGGYNEQFFGPGTRLTVL.

The gene calls are TRBV5-6 and TRBJ2-1, with unresolved D. Trimming took 0 bases from V and 12 from J, leaving 10 bases between them. This CDR3 region has 12 residues. Germline V gene sequence: CDR1 SGHDT, CDR2 YYEEEE. As DNA, the CDR3 is TGTGCCAGCAGCTTGGGGCGACTTGGGCAGTTCTTC. Translation: CASSLGRLGQFF.

The rearrangement uses TRBV4-1 and TRBJ2-3, with 7 bases identical to TRBD2. This CDR3 has 17 residues. CDR1 is MGHRA, CDR2 YSYEKL, per germline. The ends lost 0 bases at V and 4 bases at J; junction bases unmatched: 10. This chain's CDR3 is CASSQEFYGRTSDTQYF. For the CDR3, the DNA is TGCGCCAGCAGCCAAGAATTTTACGGGAGGACCTCAGATACGCAGTATTTT.

V usage is TRBV27 and J usage is TRBJ2-1, with D maybe TRBD2 (6 bases). This CDR3 contains 17 residues. V lost 2 bases to trimming and J lost 2 bases, with 16 bases between them. In germline, CDR1 is MNHEY, CDR2 SMNVEV (reference sequence). This CDR3 is CASSLGPAGVAYNEQFF. The CDR3, as DNA: TGTGCCAGCAGTTTAGGTCCAGCGGGCGTCGCCTACAATGAGCAGTTCTTC.

The chain combines TRBV9 with TRBJ1-1; possibly TRBD1 for D (5 bases). Deletions cut 0 bases from V and 7 bases from J, with 16 bases between. Germline V gives CDR1 SGDLS, CDR2 YYNGEE. The CDR3 has 15 residues. CDR3: CASSVGDSRRIEAFF. CDR3 coding DNA: TGTGCCAGCAGCGTAGGGGACTCAAGAAGGATTGAAGCTTTCTTT.

V and J are TRBV20-1 and TRBJ1-2; TRBD1 might be the D (6 bases). The germline CDR1 and CDR2 sequences are DFQATT and SNEGSKA (reference sequence). The V gene lost 5 bases and the J gene lost 4 bases, with 8 bases spanning the gap. CDR3 length: 11 residues. The CDR3 coding sequence is TGCAGTGCTGGGGGCACCTATGGCTACACCTTC. It specifies CSAGGTYGYTF.

The rearrangement joins TRBV30 to TRBJ2-7; weak D call: TRBD2 (6 bases). Trimming removed 7 bases at V and 4 bases at J, with 17 bases between. The CDR3 is made up of 13 amino acids. The germline gives CDR1 GTSNPN, CDR2 SVGIG (reference sequence). CDR3 amino acids: CASTGGVVYEQYF. CDR3 sequence (DNA): TGTGCCTCAACCGGGGGAGTGGTATACGAGCAGTACTTC. Based on the CDR3 plus reference TRBV30 and TRBJ2-7, the full variable domain is SQTIHQWPATLVQPVGSPLSLECTVEGTSNPNLYWYRQAAGRGLQLLFYSVGIGQISSEVPQNLSASRPQDRQFILSSKKLLLSDSGFYLCASTGGVVYEQYFGPGTRLTVT.

The V and J genes are TRBV5-5 and TRBJ2-3, with TRBD2 matching over 9 bases. Germline assignment: CDR1 SGHKS and CDR2 YYEKEE (reference sequence). With V trimmed by 3 bases and J by 2 bases, 7 bases remained unmatched. The CDR3 spans 16 residues. The CDR3 region has the DNA TGTGCCAGCAGCTCGCCGGGACTAGCAGTCACAGATACGCAGTATTTT. It specifies CASSSPGLAVTDTQYF.

The chain carries TRBV4-3 and TRBJ1-5; the D is unclear. The V gene lost 0 bases and the J gene lost 7 bases, with 7 bases spanning the gap. Germline V CDR1 and CDR2: LGHNA, YSLEER. This CDR3 spans 13 amino acids. The CDR3: CASSQDNGQPQHF. The CDR3 nucleotides are TGCGCCAGCAGCCAAGATAACGGGCAGCCCCAGCATTTT.

This clone is called medium-sized (0.01 to 0.1%) based on its frequency. The chain has TRBV4-3 and TRBJ1-2, with 7 bases aligning to TRBD1. The CDR3 loop spans 15 amino acids. Germline lookup yields CDR1 LGHNA and CDR2 YSLEER. Trimming removed 1 base from V and 4 bases from J; junction bases left unmatched: 6. In DNA form, the CDR3 reads TGCGCCAGCAGCCAAGGACAGGGTGTCTCCTATGGCTACACCTTC. Amino acid sequence: CASSQGQGVSYGYTF.

The rearrangement joins TRBV5-4 to TRBJ2-2; 8 nucleotides match TRBD1. The V and J ends lost 3 bases and 7 bases, in that order; junction bases with no gene match: 8. CDR1 and CDR2 (germline): SGHNT, YYREEE (reference sequence). This CDR3 contains 15 residues. The CDR3, as DNA: TGTGCCAGCAGCTCCGACAGGGGATATAGCGGGGAGCTGTTTTTT. Translation gives CASSSDRGYSGELFF.

The genes are TRBV13 and TRBJ1-1; D is perhaps TRBD1 (5 bases). Trimming cost V 1 base and J 3 bases, with 12 bases left between them. The CDR3 extends over 15 amino acids. The V gene's germline CDR1 is PRHDT and CDR2 FYEKMQ (reference sequence). CDR3: CASSLDSRVDTEAFF. CDR3 DNA sequence: TGTGCCAGCAGCTTAGACAGCAGGGTCGACACTGAAGCTTTCTTT.

The chain has TRBV18 and TRBJ1-5; no clear D gene. The CDR3 loop spans 14 amino acids. Trimming left V 4 bases short and J 2 bases short, with 9 bases between. Germline V gene sequence: CDR1 KGHSH, CDR2 LQKENI. This CDR3 is CASSRGNGNQPQHF. The CDR3 coding sequence is TGTGCCAGCTCACGAGGGAATGGCAATCAGCCCCAGCATTTT.